These T cell receptor beta chains were read from a single sample in a study of blood T cell repertoires in COVID-19. Clones were sequenced by immunoSEQ multiplex PCR, and TCRdb holds only the in-frame ones, with some missing. Among 150,000 to 180,000 clones, approximately 83% were seen once, and the ten largest hold about 12%. The sequencing sample was made of peripheral blood. The receptors were gathered from an older woman with COVID-19, enrolled during active disease. CDR3s leave out the opening cysteine and the closing phenylalanine or tryptophan. Each record gives: V gene, J gene, CDR3 protein.

v_call: TRBV5-5
j_call: TRBJ1-5
cdr3_aa: ASSSGFGNQPQH

v_call: TRBV7-9
j_call: TRBJ2-3
cdr3_aa: ASSLHNTDRADTQY

v_call: TRBV19
j_call: TRBJ2-3
cdr3_aa: ASSRVGERSDTQY

v_call: TRBV7-9
j_call: TRBJ2-5
cdr3_aa: ASSLTSGTKETQY

v_call: TRBV5-6
j_call: TRBJ1-2
cdr3_aa: ASSQVGTGYDYGYT

v_call: TRBV5-8
j_call: TRBJ2-7
cdr3_aa: ASSFGTAYEQY

v_call: TRBV19
j_call: TRBJ2-1
cdr3_aa: ASSTPKGTMTGEQF

v_call: TRBV7-9
j_call: TRBJ1-2
cdr3_aa: ASSLQATLNYGYT

v_call: TRBV29-1
j_call: TRBJ2-3
cdr3_aa: SVDGGILTDTQY

v_call: TRBV6-6
j_call: TRBJ1-6
cdr3_aa: ASSLTGARDYNSPLH

v_call: TRBV24-1
j_call: TRBJ1-2
cdr3_aa: ATSDAGFGYT

v_call: TRBV10-3
j_call: TRBJ2-7
cdr3_aa: ASLGTSERNSYEQY

v_call: TRBV15
j_call: TRBJ1-5
cdr3_aa: ATSREGDRFNQPQH

v_call: TRBV27
j_call: TRBJ2-1
cdr3_aa: ASSSTSLNEQF

v_call: TRBV6-5
j_call: TRBJ1-4
cdr3_aa: ASSYTGGTNEKLF

v_call: TRBV3-1/TRBV3-2
j_call: TRBJ1-2
cdr3_aa: ASSPSPPNYGYT

v_call: TRBV21-1
j_call: TRBJ1-2
cdr3_aa: ASSKGGDRAQTYGYT

v_call: TRBV6-1
j_call: TRBJ1-2
cdr3_aa: ASREDRARGGYT

v_call: TRBV5-1
j_call: TRBJ2-7
cdr3_aa: ASSSRDRGLHEQY

v_call: TRBV9
j_call: TRBJ2-5
cdr3_aa: ASSVSGLQTRTQY

v_call: TRBV28
j_call: TRBJ1-3
cdr3_aa: ASSNRGNPGNTIY

v_call: TRBV5-1
j_call: TRBJ2-1
cdr3_aa: ASSFSLRTGPQRGFGNEQF

v_call: TRBV11-3
j_call: TRBJ2-1
cdr3_aa: ASSLDGSHYNEQF

v_call: TRBV3-1/TRBV3-2
j_call: TRBJ1-4
cdr3_aa: ASSQQGNEKLF

v_call: TRBV29-1
j_call: TRBJ1-2
cdr3_aa: SVLLGQGGYYGYT

v_call: TRBV27
j_call: TRBJ1-5
cdr3_aa: ASSPGAQH

v_call: TRBV2
j_call: TRBJ2-3
cdr3_aa: ASKTSGSTDTQY

v_call: TRBV19
j_call: TRBJ2-1
cdr3_aa: ASSIDRSTSGRPDEQF

v_call: TRBV6-5
j_call: TRBJ2-1
cdr3_aa: ASSRGISYNEQF

v_call: TRBV7-9
j_call: TRBJ2-1
cdr3_aa: ASSLWASGGPSSYNEQF

v_call: TRBV6-6
j_call: TRBJ1-1
cdr3_aa: ASRGGGSLFNTEAF

v_call: TRBV24-1
j_call: TRBJ1-4
cdr3_aa: ATSEGTGATNEKLF

v_call: TRBV12-3/TRBV12-4
j_call: TRBJ1-6
cdr3_aa: ASSLGEDLTLH

v_call: TRBV18
j_call: TRBJ1-3
cdr3_aa: ASSPPLYSGNTIY

v_call: TRBV6-5
j_call: TRBJ1-3
cdr3_aa: ASRSPGNTIY

v_call: TRBV11-2
j_call: TRBJ2-5
cdr3_aa: ASSLSGGTQY

v_call: TRBV18
j_call: TRBJ2-7
cdr3_aa: ASSPLSYEQY

v_call: TRBV6-5
j_call: TRBJ1-3
cdr3_aa: ASTSNMGPGNTIY

v_call: TRBV5-1
j_call: TRBJ2-1
cdr3_aa: ASSLTLDEQF

v_call: TRBV9
j_call: TRBJ1-1
cdr3_aa: ASSLRTGDTEAF

v_call: TRBV5-6
j_call: TRBJ1-4
cdr3_aa: ASSFRQGGEKLF

v_call: TRBV5-4
j_call: TRBJ1-1
cdr3_aa: ASSSMLAGLDTEAF

v_call: TRBV4-1
j_call: TRBJ1-2
cdr3_aa: ASSQDATGDGYT